The clone carrying this TCR beta chain was detected only once. Its antigen remains unidentified. V trimming: 1 base; J trimming: 0 bases; junction bases outside the gene matches: 4. Germline V gene lookup returns CDR1 SEHNR and CDR2 FQNEAQ (reference sequence). This CDR3 region has 16 residues. This sample was taken from a study of radiotherapy plus CTLA-4 blockade in lung cancer. Study overall: Among patients, about 20% showed objective responses, and approximately 29% had disease control.

Regarding the study as a whole: It was early blood T cell clone dynamics, with interferon-beta, that reportedly best predicted response. Among blood TCR repertoires after radiotherapy plus ipilimumab, tumor-derived clones expanded.

Here immunoSEQ multiplex PCR was the method, and the copy in TCRdb shows in-frame clones only, minus some. Here the sample spans 64,000 or so clones, about 72% being singletons. The sequence was collected from a human donor with non-small cell lung cancer whose response to radiotherapy plus ipilimumab could not be evaluated. Sequencing used peripheral blood, obtained from a patient treated with radiotherapy plus ipilimumab. The V and J genes are TRBV7-9 and TRBJ2-7; 9 bases agree with TRBD1. CDR3 in amino acids: CASSLGQGESSYEQYF. As DNA, the CDR3 is TGTGCCAGCAGCTTAGGACAGGGGGAAAGCTCCTACGAGCAGTACTTC.